The T cell receptor beta chain under discussion was sequenced for a study of T-cell reconstitution after alpha-beta-depleted transplantation in children. The CDR3 length is 15 residues. Looked up from germline, CDR1 is SGDLS and CDR2 is YYNGEE. V lost 3 bases to trimming and J lost 12 bases, with 22 bases between them. Unique molecular identifiers were built into the TCRbeta library. Each CDR3 protein gets one entry after TCRdb re-called the PCR reads with MiXCR. The data show some 8,000 distinct CDR3 sequences, approximately 31% seen once. General study results and limits: Several hundred rapidly expanded clones from non-depleted graft cells reportedly supplied alpha-beta T cells about two months post-transplant. It was newly produced T cells that mostly accounted for T-cell counts and diversity one year after transplant. Some patients' high day-60 TCRbeta diversity was attributed to recipient cells surviving conditioning.

In its sample, this clonotype is medium-sized (0.01 to 0.1%). What it binds is unknown. Material: peripheral blood, obtained 60 days after TCRalphabeta/CD19-depleted stem cell transplant. This rearrangement joins TRBV9 to TRBJ2-1; weak D call: TRBD1 (6 bases). This sequence originates from a boy less than two years old who had a stem cell transplant for SCID, so the T cells may come from the graft donor. Here the CDR3 reads CASSGGQRSLTGQFF. The DNA for the CDR3 is TGTGCCAGCAGCGGAGGACAGAGATCCTTAACAGGGCAGTTCTTC. The full variable domain, its missing parts supplied by reference TRBV9 and TRBJ2-1, is DSGVTQTPKHLITATGQRVTLRCSPRSGDLSVYWYQQSLDQGLQFLIQYYNGEERAKGNILERFSAQQFPDLHSELNLSSLELGDSALYFCASSGGQRSLTGQFFGPGTRLTVL.